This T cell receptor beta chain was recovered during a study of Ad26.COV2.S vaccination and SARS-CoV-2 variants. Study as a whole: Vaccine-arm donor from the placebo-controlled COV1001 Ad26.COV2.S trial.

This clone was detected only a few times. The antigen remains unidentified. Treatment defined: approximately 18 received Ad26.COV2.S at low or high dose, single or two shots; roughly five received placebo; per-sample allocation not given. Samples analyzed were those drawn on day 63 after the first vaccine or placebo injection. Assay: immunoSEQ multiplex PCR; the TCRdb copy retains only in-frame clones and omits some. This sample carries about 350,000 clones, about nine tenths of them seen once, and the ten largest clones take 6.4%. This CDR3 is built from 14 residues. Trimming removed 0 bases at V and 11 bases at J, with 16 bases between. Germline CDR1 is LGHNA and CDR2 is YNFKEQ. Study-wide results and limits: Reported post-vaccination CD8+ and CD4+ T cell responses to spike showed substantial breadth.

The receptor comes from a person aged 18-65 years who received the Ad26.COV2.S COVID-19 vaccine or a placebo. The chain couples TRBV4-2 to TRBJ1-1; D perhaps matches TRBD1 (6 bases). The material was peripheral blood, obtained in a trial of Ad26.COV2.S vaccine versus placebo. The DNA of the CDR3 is TGTGCCAGCAGCCAAGAATCAGGGGTTCAGGACGCTTTCTTT. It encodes CASSQESGVQDAFF.